This TCR beta chain was identified during a study of blood T cell repertoires in COVID-19. Across the study: Acute-phase and convalescent COVID-19 samples originated in the United States, Italy and Spain. The cDNA or gDNA used as material had been derived from T cells, B-cell-depleted T cells, or PBMCs.

Original data processing: Reference gene primer amplification gave estimated nucleated cell counts. The table came from immunoSEQ multiplex PCR; TCRdb's copy has only in-frame clones and leaves some out. The V and J calls and clone size are taken from that table; D and trimming were inferred from the DNA. The repertoire holds 20,000 to 30,000 clones, with 86% as singletons. The TCR originated in a middle-aged man with active COVID-19. The sequenced sample consisted of peripheral blood.

The CDR3 reads CASSLGGGYNEQFF. The CDR3, as DNA: TGCGCCAGCAGCTTGGGCGGGGGGTACAATGAGCAGTTCTTC. The chain has TRBV5-1 and TRBJ2-1, with 8 bases identical to TRBD2. Per the germline V gene, CDR1 is SGHRS and CDR2 is YFSETQ. The CDR3 runs 14 residues. The V gene end was trimmed by 0 bases and the J gene end by 4 bases; junction bases not matched to a gene: 0.